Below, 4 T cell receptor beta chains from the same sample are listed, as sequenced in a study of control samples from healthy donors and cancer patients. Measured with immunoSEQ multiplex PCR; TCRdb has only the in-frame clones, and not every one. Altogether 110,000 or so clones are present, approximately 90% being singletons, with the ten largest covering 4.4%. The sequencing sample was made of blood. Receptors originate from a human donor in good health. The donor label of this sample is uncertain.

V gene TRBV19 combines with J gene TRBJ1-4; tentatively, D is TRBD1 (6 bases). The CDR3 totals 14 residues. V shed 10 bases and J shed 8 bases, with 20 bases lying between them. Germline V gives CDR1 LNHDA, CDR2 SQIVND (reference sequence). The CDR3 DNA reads TGTGCCACACAACCGGGACAACGAGGAGAAAAACTGTTTTTT. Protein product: CATQPGQRGEKLFF.

The CDR3 DNA follows: TGTGCCAGCAGTTTAGGGTCGTTGGAGACCCAGTACTTC. The encoded protein is CASSLGSLETQYF. The chain has TRBV27 and TRBJ2-5; no reliable D call. Looked up from germline, CDR1 is MNHEY and CDR2 is SMNVEV (reference sequence). CDR3 size: 13 residues. The V end was cut by 2 bases, the J end by 5 bases, with 9 bases between.

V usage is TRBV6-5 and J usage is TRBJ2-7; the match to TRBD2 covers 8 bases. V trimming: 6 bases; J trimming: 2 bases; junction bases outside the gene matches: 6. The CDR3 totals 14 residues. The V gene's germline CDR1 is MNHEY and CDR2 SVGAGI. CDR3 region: CASSRGGLTYEQYF. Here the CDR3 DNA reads TGTGCCAGCAGCCGGGGGGGGCTAACCTACGAGCAGTACTTC.

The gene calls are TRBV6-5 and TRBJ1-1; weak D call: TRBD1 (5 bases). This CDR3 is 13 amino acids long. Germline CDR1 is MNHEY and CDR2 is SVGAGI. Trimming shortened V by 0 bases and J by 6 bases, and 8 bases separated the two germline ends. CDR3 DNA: TGTGCCAGCAGTTACTCAGGGACCGCTGAAGCTTTCTTT. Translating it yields CASSYSGTAEAFF.